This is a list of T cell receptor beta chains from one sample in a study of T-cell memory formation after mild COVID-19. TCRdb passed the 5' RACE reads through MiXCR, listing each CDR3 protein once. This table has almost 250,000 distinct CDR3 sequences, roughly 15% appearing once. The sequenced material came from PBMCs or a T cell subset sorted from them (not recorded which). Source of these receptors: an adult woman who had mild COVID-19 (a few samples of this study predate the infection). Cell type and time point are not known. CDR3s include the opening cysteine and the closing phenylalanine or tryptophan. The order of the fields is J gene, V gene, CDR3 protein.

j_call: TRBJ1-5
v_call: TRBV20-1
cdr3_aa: CSTRVGQFSNQPQHF

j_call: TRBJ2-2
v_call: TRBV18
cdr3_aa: CASSPQDGYSIAGELFF

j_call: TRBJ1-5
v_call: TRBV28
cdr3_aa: CAVRMLDQPQHF

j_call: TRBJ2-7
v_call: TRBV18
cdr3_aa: CASSPQKGEAYEQYF

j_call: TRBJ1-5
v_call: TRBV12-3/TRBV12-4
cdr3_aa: CASSLWGAQSNQPQHF

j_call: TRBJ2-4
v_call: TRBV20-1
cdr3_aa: CSARDGMSGRAKNIQYF

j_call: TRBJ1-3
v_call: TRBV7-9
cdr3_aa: CASSLREQVFTIYF

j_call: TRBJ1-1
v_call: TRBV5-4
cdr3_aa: CASSLVGAQTEAFF

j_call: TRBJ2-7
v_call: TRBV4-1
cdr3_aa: CASSQPPQNVYEQYF

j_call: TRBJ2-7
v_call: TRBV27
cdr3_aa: CASSPSDRAAVQYF

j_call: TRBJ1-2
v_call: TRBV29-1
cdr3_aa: CSVEVAANYGYTF

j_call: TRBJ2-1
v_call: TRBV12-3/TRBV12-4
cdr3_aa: CASSLRVYNEQFF

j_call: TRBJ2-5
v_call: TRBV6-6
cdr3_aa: CASSYMATQYF

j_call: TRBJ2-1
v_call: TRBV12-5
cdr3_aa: CASGLVLRAGGPNEQFF

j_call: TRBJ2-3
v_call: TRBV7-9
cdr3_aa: CASKQGIPDTQYF

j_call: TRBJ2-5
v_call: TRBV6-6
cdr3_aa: CASSIQETQYF